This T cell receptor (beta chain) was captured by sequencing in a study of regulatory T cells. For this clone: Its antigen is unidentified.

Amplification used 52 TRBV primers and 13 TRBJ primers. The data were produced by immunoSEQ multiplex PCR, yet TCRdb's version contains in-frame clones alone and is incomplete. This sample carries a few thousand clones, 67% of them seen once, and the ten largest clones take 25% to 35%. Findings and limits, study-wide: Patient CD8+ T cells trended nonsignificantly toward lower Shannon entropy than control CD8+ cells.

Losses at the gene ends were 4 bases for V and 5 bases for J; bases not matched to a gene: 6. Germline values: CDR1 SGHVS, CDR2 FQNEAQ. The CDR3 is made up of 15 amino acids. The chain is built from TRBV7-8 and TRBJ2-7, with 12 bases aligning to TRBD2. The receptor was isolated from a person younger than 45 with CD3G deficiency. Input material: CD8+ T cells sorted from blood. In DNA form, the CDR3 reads TGTGCCAGCAGCTGGACTAGCGGGGTGTTCCACGAGCAGTACTTC. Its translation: CASSWTSGVFHEQYF. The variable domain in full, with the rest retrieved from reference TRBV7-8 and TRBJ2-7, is GAGVSQSPRYKVAKRGQDVALRCDPISGHVSLFWYQQALGQGPEFLTYFQNEAQLDKSGLPSDRFFAERPEGSVSTLKIQRTQQEDSAVYLCASSWTSGVFHEQYFGPGTRLTVT.